What follows are 15 T cell receptor beta chains derived from one specimen sequenced in a study of T cells after posttransplantation cyclophosphamide. This table comes from immunoSEQ multiplex PCR, and its TCRdb copy is limited to in-frame clones, with some not included. The data list about 39,000 clones, none observed once; 4.5% falls to the top ten. Sequenced material: PBMCs. These receptors were obtained from a woman between 50 and 59 years old in good health and a related stem cell transplant donor.

This clone was counted many times. This chain links TRBV6-5 with TRBJ1-2; a weak D match, TRBD1 (6 bases). The CDR3 length is 16 residues. V shed 0 bases and J shed 4 bases, with 15 bases lying between them. Looked up from germline, CDR1 is MNHEY and CDR2 is SVGAGI. The CDR3 DNA is TGTGCCAGCAGTTACTCGGGTGGGGGCCAGGGCTATGGCTACACCTTC. Residues: CASSYSGGGQGYGYTF.

This clone was picked up many times. The chain employs TRBV5-1 and TRBJ1-2; TRBD1 aligns across 8 bases. This CDR3 has 16 residues. V dropped 0 bases and J dropped 8; count of bases not matched to a gene: 12. CDR1 and CDR2 (germline): SGHRS, YFSETQ. For the CDR3, the DNA is TGCGCCAGCAGCTTGGAATCTCTGCGCAGGGGGCAAGGCTACACCTTC. This codes for CASSLESLRRGQGYTF.

The V call is TRBV4-1, the J call TRBJ2-2; D is uncertain. V gave up 1 base and J gave up 6 bases, with 9 bases separating them. The CDR3 covers 14 residues. Germline values: CDR1 MGHRA, CDR2 YSYEKL. The DNA for the CDR3 is TGCGCCAGCAGCCAAGCCACACACGCCGGGGAGCTGTTTTTT. This codes for CASSQATHAGELFF.

V usage is TRBV27 and J usage is TRBJ1-4, with 8 bases fitting TRBD1. CDR3 length: 14 amino acids. CDR1 and CDR2 (germline): MNHEY, SMNVEV (reference sequence). The V segment lost 7 bases and the J segment 7 bases; nucleotides outside the gene matches: 8. The CDR3 here is CASTQTGAGEKLFF. In DNA form, the CDR3 reads TGTGCCAGCACCCAGACAGGGGCGGGTGAAAAACTGTTTTTT.

This clone is medium-sized (0.01 to 0.1%) by share. The chain uses TRBV19 and TRBJ2-3; no clear D. The CDR3 runs 17 residues. V shed 3 bases and J shed 0 bases, with 16 bases lying between them. Per germline, CDR1 LNHDA and CDR2 SQIVND (reference sequence). CDR3 in amino acids: CASSISGGFGSTDTQYF. The DNA of the CDR3 is TGTGCCAGTAGTATCTCCGGCGGTTTCGGGAGCACAGATACGCAGTATTTT.

At least ten counts were recorded for this clone. CDR3 coding DNA: TGTGCCAGCTCACCCCCGGGACAGGATAATTCACCCCTCCACTTT. It is translated as CASSPPGQDNSPLHF. The chain has TRBV18 and TRBJ1-6; 8 bases map to TRBD1. Losses at the gene ends were 3 bases for V and 5 bases for J; bases not matched to a gene: 3. Looked up from germline, CDR1 is KGHSH and CDR2 is LQKENI. The CDR3 length is 15 residues.

This clone was detected ten times or more. The chain is built from TRBV4-3 and TRBJ1-1, with TRBD1 identical over 10 bases. The CDR3 totals 17 residues. Unmatched junction bases numbered 5, after V lost 0 bases and J lost 1 base. Germline V CDR1 and CDR2: LGHNA, YSLEER. The CDR3 DNA reads as TGCGCCAGCAGCCAAGAACGGACAGGGGGAAGGAACACTGAAGCTTTCTTT. The encoded protein is CASSQERTGGRNTEAFF.

This clone was found many times. The chain recombines TRBV19 with TRBJ2-1, with TRBD2 matching 13 bases. The V segment lost 7 bases and the J segment 11 bases; nucleotides outside the gene matches: 5. CDR3 size: 13 residues. The germline V gene encodes CDR1 LNHDA and CDR2 SQIVND (reference sequence). The CDR3 DNA sequence: TGTGCCAGTACCAGGACTAGCGGGGGAAAGCAGTTCTTC. This gives the protein CASTRTSGGKQFF.

This clone was seen at least ten times. This chain joins TRBV13 and TRBJ2-2; weak D call: TRBD1 (5 bases). There are 13 residues in the CDR3. Germline CDR1 and CDR2: PRHDT and FYEKMQ (reference sequence). Trimming took off 9 bases at V and 1 base at J, with 9 bases between the two ends. The CDR3 DNA follows: TGTGCCAGTACAGGAGAGAACACCGGGGAGCTGTTTTTT. It translates to CASTGENTGELFF.

This clone appeared many times. V is TRBV7-3 and J is TRBJ2-1, with TRBD1 identical over 10 bases. This CDR3 has 15 amino acids. The germline gives CDR1 SGHTA, CDR2 FQGTGA. The V gene end was trimmed by 6 bases and the J gene end by 9 bases; junction bases not matched to a gene: 11. Here the CDR3 reads CASSAGQGVLGEQFF. The CDR3 DNA reads TGTGCCAGCAGTGCCGGACAGGGGGTGTTGGGTGAGCAGTTCTTC.

This clone was recorded many times. The chain has TRBV7-2 and TRBJ2-7; 11 bases fit TRBD1. CDR3 length equals 14 residues. Germline CDR1 reads SGHTA; CDR2 reads FQGNSA. J gave up 2 bases and V 5 bases, and 2 bases lay outside the gene matches. CDR3 sequence: CASSGTGGTYEQYF. Written as DNA, the CDR3 is TGTGCCAGCAGCGGGACAGGGGGGACCTACGAGCAGTACTTC.

This clone came up many times. The V gene is TRBV5-4, the J gene TRBJ1-1, with D perhaps TRBD1 (5 bases). The CDR3 length is 16 residues. Trimming shortened V by 4 bases and J by 7 bases, and 23 bases separated the two germline ends. The germline V gene encodes CDR1 SGHNT and CDR2 YYREEE (reference sequence). As DNA, the CDR3 is TGTGCCAGCAGCCTATATGGCGGGGGGGGGAGGAGTGAAGCTTTCTTT. Encoded protein: CASSLYGGGGRSEAFF.

This clone was observed at least ten times. This CDR3 is CASSRRGQGKNIQYF. CDR3 nucleotides: TGTGCCAGCAGCCGTCGGGGACAGGGGAAAAACATTCAGTACTTC. J is TRBJ2-4 and V is TRBV6-5; TRBD1 agrees at 10 bases. Germline V lookup: CDR1 MNHEY, CDR2 SVGAGI. J was trimmed by 4 bases and V by 6 bases; bases with no gene match: 6. The CDR3 covers 15 residues.

This clone has at least ten counts. The chain links TRBV28 to TRBJ2-7, with 9 bases that match TRBD2. From germline, CDR1 is MDHEN and CDR2 SYDVKM. This CDR3 is built from 14 residues. With 7 bases clipped from V and 5 bases from J, the junction kept 9 bases outside the gene matches. Here the CDR3 reads CASTAGGGSDEQYF. CDR3 nucleotide sequence: TGTGCCAGCACTGCGGGGGGGGGTTCCGACGAGCAGTACTTC.

The sample holds many counts of this clone. V and J are TRBV5-1 and TRBJ2-7; 10 nucleotides match TRBD1. The ends lost 0 bases at V and 2 bases at J; junction bases unmatched: 8. The CDR3 runs to 17 residues. The germline gives CDR1 SGHRS, CDR2 YFSETQ. The CDR3 reads CASSLGAPGTGAYEQYF. In DNA form, the CDR3 reads TGCGCCAGCAGCTTGGGGGCCCCCGGGACAGGGGCCTACGAGCAGTACTTC.